This T cell receptor beta chain was obtained from a study of T-cell memory formation after mild COVID-19. With respect to this clonotype: What it recognizes is unknown.

Study outcomes and limitations: Clones contracting day 15 to 85 were balanced CD4/CD8; later expanders leaned CD4+. Researchers found some responding clones in pre-infection memory, a sign that cross-reactive memory joined. Clonal second-wave expansions that peaked on day 37 had unconfirmed SARS-CoV-2 specificity.

Constant-segment primers and 5'RACE yielded cDNA libraries for TCR alpha and TCR beta, each carrying sample barcodes and UMIs. TCRdb reprocessed the 5' RACE reads with MiXCR, giving one entry per CDR3 protein. The sample has roughly 320,000 distinct CDR3 sequences, around 28% seen once. V lost 3 bases, J lost 0 bases, and 16 bases stayed unmatched. Germline V lookup: CDR1 MDHEN, CDR2 SYDVKM. CDR3 length: 22 residues. This rearrangement joins TRBV28 to TRBJ2-1; 14 bases are shared with TRBD2. This receptor was taken from an adult woman who had mild COVID-19 (a few samples of this study predate the infection). Cell type and time point are not known. The specimen sequenced was PBMCs or a T cell subset sorted from them (not recorded which). Written as DNA, the CDR3 is TGTGCCAGCAGTTTCCCAATCCCTGACCCCGGGACTAGCGGGAGCTCCTACAATGAGCAGTTCTTC. Protein: CASSFPIPDPGTSGSSYNEQFF.